This T cell receptor (beta chain) was observed in a study of shared clonotypes between healthy human individuals. Only in-frame clones appear in the TCRdb table, and some are missing; sequencing was by immunoSEQ multiplex PCR. The data contain more than 550,000 clones, about nine tenths of them seen just once; the ten biggest clones take up about 34%. A word on this clone: Its specificity is unknown.

Those who donated were healthy HIV-negative adults, with no recent acute infections or vaccinations reported. CD45RO+ cells went into CD8 memory alongside CCR7-negative CD45RA+ TemRA cells. Notes on the study in general: When naive CD4 clonotypes were compared across a few donors, around 5% were shared. Specimens sampled were limited to blood, with tissue repertoires likely differing.

The specimen was memory CD8+ T cells from PBMCs. Subset noted: CD45RO+ cells pooled with CCR7-negative TemRA cells. The clonotype originates from a young man in good health. Some clones in this sample may be carry-over from other donors' samples.

The CDR3 loop reads CASTEGGIRADTQYF. The CDR3 DNA sequence: TGTGCCAGCACCGAAGGAGGGATCAGGGCAGATACGCAGTATTTT. The genes are TRBV28 and TRBJ2-3; the D gene is possibly TRBD2 (6 bases). The germline V gene encodes CDR1 MDHEN and CDR2 SYDVKM. V was shortened by 7 bases and J by 4 bases, with 18 bases between the two germline ends. CDR3 length: 15 residues. The full variable domain, rest sourced from reference TRBV28 and TRBJ2-3, is DVKVTQSSRYLVKRTGEKVFLECVQDMDHENMFWYRQDPGLGLRLIYFSYDVKMKEKGDIPEGYSVSREKKERFSLILESASTNQTSMYLCASTEGGIRADTQYFGPGTRLTVL.